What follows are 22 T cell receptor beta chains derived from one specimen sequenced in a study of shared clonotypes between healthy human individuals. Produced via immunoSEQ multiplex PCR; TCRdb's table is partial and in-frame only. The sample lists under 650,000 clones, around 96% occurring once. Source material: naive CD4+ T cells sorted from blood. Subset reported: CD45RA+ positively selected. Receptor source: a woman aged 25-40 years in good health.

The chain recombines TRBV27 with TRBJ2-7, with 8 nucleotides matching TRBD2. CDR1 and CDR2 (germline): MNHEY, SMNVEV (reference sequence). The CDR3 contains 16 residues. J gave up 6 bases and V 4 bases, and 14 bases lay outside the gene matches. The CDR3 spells CASSSNGAGEGLEQYF. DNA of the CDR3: TGTGCCAGCAGTTCTAATGGAGCGGGGGAGGGACTCGAGCAGTACTTC.

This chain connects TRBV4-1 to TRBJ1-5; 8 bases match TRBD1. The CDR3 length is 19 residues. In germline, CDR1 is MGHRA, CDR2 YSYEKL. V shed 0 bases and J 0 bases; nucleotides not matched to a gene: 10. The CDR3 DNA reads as TGCGCCAGCAGCCAAGAGAGGGCAGGGGGCGGATATAGCAATCAGCCCCAGCATTTT. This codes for CASSQERAGGGYSNQPQHF.

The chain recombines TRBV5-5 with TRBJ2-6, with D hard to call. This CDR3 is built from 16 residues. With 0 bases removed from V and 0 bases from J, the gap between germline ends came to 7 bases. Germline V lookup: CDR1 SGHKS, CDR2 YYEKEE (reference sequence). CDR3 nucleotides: TGTGCCAGCAGCTTGGTGTGGGGCTCTGGGGCCAACGTCCTGACTTTC. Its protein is CASSLVWGSGANVLTF.

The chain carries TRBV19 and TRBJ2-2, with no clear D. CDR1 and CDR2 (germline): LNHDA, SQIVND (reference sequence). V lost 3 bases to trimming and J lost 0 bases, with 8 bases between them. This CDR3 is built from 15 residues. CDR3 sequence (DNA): TGTGCCAGTAGTATGGCAGAGACGAACACCGGGGAGCTGTTTTTT. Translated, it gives CASSMAETNTGELFF.

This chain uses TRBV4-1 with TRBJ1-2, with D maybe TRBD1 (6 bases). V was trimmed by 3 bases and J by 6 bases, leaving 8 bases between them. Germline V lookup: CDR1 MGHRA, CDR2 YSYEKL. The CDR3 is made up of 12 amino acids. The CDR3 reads CASSQGANGYTF. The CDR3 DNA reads TGCGCCAGCAGCCAGGGGGCGAATGGCTACACCTTC.

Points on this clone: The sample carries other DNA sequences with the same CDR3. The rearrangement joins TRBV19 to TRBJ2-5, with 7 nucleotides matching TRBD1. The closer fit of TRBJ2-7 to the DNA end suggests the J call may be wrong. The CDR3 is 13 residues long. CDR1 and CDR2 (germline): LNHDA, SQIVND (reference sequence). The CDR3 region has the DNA TGTGCCAGTAGTCGACAGGGTTCCTACGAGCAGTACTTC. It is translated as CASSRQGSYEQYF.

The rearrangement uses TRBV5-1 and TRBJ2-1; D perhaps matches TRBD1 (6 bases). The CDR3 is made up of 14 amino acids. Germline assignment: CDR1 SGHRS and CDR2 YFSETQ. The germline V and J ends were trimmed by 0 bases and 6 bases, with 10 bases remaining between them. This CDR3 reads CASSLDGRGNEQFF. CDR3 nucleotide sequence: TGCGCCAGCAGCTTGGACGGCAGGGGCAATGAGCAGTTCTTC. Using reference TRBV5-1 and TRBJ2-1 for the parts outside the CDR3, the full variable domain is KAGVTQTPRYLIKTRGQQVTLSCSPISGHRSVSWYQQTPGQGLQFLFEYFSETQRNKGNFPGRFSGRQFSNSRSEMNVSTLELGDSALYLCASSLDGRGNEQFFGPGTRLTVL.

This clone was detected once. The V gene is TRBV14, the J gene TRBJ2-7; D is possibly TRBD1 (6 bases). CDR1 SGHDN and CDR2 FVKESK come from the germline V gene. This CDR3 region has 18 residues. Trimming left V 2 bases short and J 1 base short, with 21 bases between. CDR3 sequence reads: CASSQRTSGTRWSYEQYF. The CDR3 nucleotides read TGTGCCAGCAGCCAAAGGACATCCGGGACAAGGTGGTCCTACGAGCAGTACTTC. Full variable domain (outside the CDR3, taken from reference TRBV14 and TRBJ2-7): EAGVTQFPSHSVIEKGQTVTLRCDPISGHDNLYWYRRVMGKEIKFLLHFVKESKQDESGMPNNRFLAERTGGTYSTLKVQPAELEDSGVYFCASSQRTSGTRWSYEQYFGPGTRLTVT.

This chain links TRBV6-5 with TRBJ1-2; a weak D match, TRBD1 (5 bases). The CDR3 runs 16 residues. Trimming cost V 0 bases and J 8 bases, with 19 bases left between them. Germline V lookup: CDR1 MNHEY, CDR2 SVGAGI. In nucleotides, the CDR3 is TGTGCCAGCAGTTACTCGATTTTTGGGGGGAGGTTCGGCTACACCTTC. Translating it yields CASSYSIFGGRFGYTF.

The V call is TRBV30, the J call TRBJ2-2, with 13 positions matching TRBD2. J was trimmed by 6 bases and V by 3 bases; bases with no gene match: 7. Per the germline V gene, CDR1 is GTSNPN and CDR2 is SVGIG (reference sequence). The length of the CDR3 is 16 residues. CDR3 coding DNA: TGTGCCTGGAGCCCGTCCGGGACTAGCGGGGCCGGGGAGCTGTTTTTT. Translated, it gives CAWSPSGTSGAGELFF.

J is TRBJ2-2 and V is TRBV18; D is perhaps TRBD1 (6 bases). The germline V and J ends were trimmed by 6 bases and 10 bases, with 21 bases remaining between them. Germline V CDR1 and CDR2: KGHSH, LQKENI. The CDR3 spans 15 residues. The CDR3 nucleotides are TGTGCCAGCTCGCAGCAAGCCCGTAGGGACATGGAGCTGTTTTTT. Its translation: CASSQQARRDMELFF.

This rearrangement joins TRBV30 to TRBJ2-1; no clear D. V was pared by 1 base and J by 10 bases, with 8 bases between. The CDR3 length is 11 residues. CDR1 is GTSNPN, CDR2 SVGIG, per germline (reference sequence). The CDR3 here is CAWSEGPEQFF. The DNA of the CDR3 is TGTGCCTGGAGTGAGGGCCCCGAGCAGTTCTTC.

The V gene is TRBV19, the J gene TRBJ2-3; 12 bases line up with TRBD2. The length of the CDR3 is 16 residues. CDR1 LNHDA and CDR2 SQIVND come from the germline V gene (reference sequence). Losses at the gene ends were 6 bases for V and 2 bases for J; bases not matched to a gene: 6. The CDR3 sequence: CASRRGLAGPTDTQYF. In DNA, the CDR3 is TGTGCCAGTAGAAGAGGACTAGCGGGACCCACAGATACGCAGTATTTT.

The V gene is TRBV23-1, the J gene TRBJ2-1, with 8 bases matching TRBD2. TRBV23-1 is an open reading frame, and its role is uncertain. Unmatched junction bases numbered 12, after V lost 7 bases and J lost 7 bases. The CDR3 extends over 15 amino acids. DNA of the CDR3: TGCGCCAGCAAAACCACGGGAGGGCCGTTTAATGAGCAGTTCTTC. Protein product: CASKTTGGPFNEQFF.

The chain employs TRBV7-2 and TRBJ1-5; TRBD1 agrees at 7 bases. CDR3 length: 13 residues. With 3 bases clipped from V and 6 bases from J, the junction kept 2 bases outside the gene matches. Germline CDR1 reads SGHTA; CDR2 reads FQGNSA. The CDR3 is CASSFYRGQPQHF. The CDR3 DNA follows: TGTGCCAGCAGCTTTTACAGGGGTCAGCCCCAGCATTTT.

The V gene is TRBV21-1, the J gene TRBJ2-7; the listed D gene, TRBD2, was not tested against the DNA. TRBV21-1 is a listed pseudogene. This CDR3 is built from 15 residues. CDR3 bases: TGTGCCAGCAGCAAAAACCCTGTGACTCACTACGAGCAGTACTTC. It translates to CASSKNPVTHYEQYF.

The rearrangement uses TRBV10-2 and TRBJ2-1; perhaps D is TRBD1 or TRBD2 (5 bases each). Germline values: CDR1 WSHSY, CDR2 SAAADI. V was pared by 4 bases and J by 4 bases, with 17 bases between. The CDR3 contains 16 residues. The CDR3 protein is CASSGSRGTAYNEQFF. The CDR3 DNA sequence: TGCGCCAGCAGTGGATCTCGAGGGACGGCTTACAATGAGCAGTTCTTC.

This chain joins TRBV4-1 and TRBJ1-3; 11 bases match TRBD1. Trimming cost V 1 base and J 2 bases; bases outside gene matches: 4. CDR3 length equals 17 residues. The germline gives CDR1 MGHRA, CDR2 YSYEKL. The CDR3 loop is CASSQGGQGETGNTIYF. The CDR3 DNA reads TGCGCCAGCAGCCAAGGGGGACAGGGGGAAACTGGAAACACCATATATTTT.

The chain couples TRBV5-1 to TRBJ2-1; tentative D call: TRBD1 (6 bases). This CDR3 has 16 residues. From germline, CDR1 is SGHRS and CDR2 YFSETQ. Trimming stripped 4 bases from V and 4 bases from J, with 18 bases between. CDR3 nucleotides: TGCGCCAGCAGCGCCGGGACACCACTAATATACAATGAGCAGTTCTTC. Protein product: CASSAGTPLIYNEQFF.

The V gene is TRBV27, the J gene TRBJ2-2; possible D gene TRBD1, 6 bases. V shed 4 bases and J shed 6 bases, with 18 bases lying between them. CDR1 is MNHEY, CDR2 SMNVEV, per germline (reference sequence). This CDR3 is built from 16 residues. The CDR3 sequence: CASSSTGTPKSGELFF. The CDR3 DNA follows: TGTGCCAGCAGTTCAACCGGGACACCGAAATCCGGGGAGCTGTTTTTT.

DNA for the CDR3: TGTGCCAGCAGCTTCTCACGGGACCGCTACGAGCAGTACTTC. Residues: CASSFSRDRYEQYF. The chain couples TRBV7-6 to TRBJ2-7; D possibly matches TRBD1 or TRBD2 (5 bases each). The CDR3 extends over 14 amino acids. Germline CDR1 and CDR2: SGHVS and FNYEAQ. Trimming left V 3 bases short and J 3 bases short, with 12 bases between.

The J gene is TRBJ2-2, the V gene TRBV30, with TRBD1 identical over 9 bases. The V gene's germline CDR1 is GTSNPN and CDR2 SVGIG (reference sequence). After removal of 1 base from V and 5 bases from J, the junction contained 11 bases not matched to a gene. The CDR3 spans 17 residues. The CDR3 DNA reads TGTGCCTGGAGTGCCTGGACAGGGGCCCTTAGGACCGGGGAGCTGTTTTTT. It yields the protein CAWSAWTGALRTGELFF.